Following are 25 T cell receptor beta chains from one sample sequenced in a study of beta chain features in type 1 diabetes. These receptors have no identified antigens. Study conclusions and caveats: TCRB CDR3 length was moderately but significantly reduced in all four CD4+ subsets of Type 1 diabetes patients.

The study reverse transcribed the entire isolated RNA, so it sequenced expressed TCRB transcripts. Sequenced by immunoSEQ multiplex PCR; TCRdb stores in-frame clones only, minus some. This table holds some 150,000 clones, 9% to 10% found once. The sequenced material came from central memory CD4+ T cells from blood. These receptors all come from a woman in her twenties or thirties with type 1 diabetes.

This clone has a handful of counts. This chain uses TRBV7-2 with TRBJ2-5; D perhaps matches TRBD1 (6 bases). Germline CDR1 and CDR2: SGHTA and FQGNSA. CDR3 length: 14 amino acids. Trimming removed 7 bases from V and 5 bases from J, with 17 bases in between. The CDR3: CASTVQGLGETQYF. The CDR3 DNA is TGTGCCAGCACCGTCCAGGGGCTCGGGGAGACCCAGTACTTC.

In this sample, this clone turned up a few times. The chain links TRBV29-1 to TRBJ2-1, with TRBD1 matching 10 bases. There are 15 residues in the CDR3. Germline-derived CDR1 and CDR2 are SQVTM and ANQGSEA. The V segment lost 1 base and the J segment 8 bases; nucleotides outside the gene matches: 8. In DNA form, the CDR3 reads TGCAGCGTTGAAGCTATGGGACAGGGGATCGATGAGCAGTTCTTC. This gives the protein CSVEAMGQGIDEQFF.

The rearrangement joins TRBV7-8 to TRBJ1-1, with TRBD1 as a possible D gene (6 bases). Germline CDR1 and CDR2: SGHVS and FQNEAQ. V was cut by 5 bases and J by 9 bases, with 19 bases left in between. The CDR3 has 14 residues. CDR3 residues: CASSLLMGAGQAFF. CDR3 nucleotides: TGTGCCAGCAGCCTACTAATGGGGGCAGGACAAGCTTTCTTT.

This clone appeared a few times. At the DNA level, this CDR3 is encoded by other sequences in the same sample as well. The V call is TRBV19, the J call TRBJ2-2, with 11 bases matching TRBD2. This CDR3 spans 15 amino acids. Germline CDR1 and CDR2: LNHDA and SQIVND (reference sequence). Trimming at V came to 5 bases and at J to 6 bases, leaving 5 bases not matched to a gene. The CDR3, as DNA: TGTGCCAGTAGTCCACTAGCGGGAGCCCCCGGGGAGCTGTTTTTT. It is translated as CASSPLAGAPGELFF.

This clone was counted between two and nine times. The chain links TRBV28 to TRBJ2-5; 12 bases fit TRBD2. Per germline, CDR1 MDHEN and CDR2 SYDVKM. The CDR3 spans 13 residues. V lost 9 bases to trimming and J lost 5 bases; unmatched junction nucleotides: 4. CDR3 region: CASTSGRLETQYF. As DNA, the CDR3 is TGTGCCAGTACTAGCGGGAGGCTGGAGACCCAGTACTTC.

This clone occurred a few times. V and J are TRBV2 and TRBJ2-1; 9 bases agree with TRBD2. The V gene's germline CDR1 is SNHLY and CDR2 FYNNEI. The V and J ends lost 6 bases and 4 bases, in that order; junction bases with no gene match: 10. The CDR3 is made up of 16 amino acids. This CDR3 reads CASSATGTSQYNEQFF. DNA for the CDR3: TGTGCCAGCAGCGCGACTGGGACTAGCCAGTACAATGAGCAGTTCTTC.

The genes are TRBV27 and TRBJ1-5, with D perhaps TRBD1 (5 bases). This CDR3 contains 12 residues. V was pared by 2 bases and J by 6 bases, with 5 bases between. The germline CDR1 and CDR2 sequences are MNHEY and SMNVEV (reference sequence). In DNA form, the CDR3 reads TGTGCCAGCAGTTTAACAGGTCAGCCCCAGCATTTT. Amino acid sequence: CASSLTGQPQHF.

The J gene is TRBJ2-3, the V gene TRBV15, with D possibly matching TRBD1 (6 bases). Deletions cut 5 bases from V and 2 bases from J, with 8 bases between. Germline V gene data show CDR1 as LNHNV and CDR2 as YYDKDF (reference sequence). There are 13 residues in the CDR3. The CDR3 reads CATSGQNTDTQYF. CDR3 DNA sequence: TGTGCCACCAGCGGACAGAACACAGATACGCAGTATTTT. Together with reference TRBV15 and TRBJ2-3, the CDR3 gives the full variable domain: DAMVIQNPRYQVTQFGKPVTLSCSQTLNHNVMYWYQQKSSQAPKLLFHYYDKDFNNEADTPDNFQSRRPNTSFCFLDIRSPGLGDTAMYLCATSGQNTDTQYFGPGTRLTVL.

This clone has more than one count but fewer than ten. This chain links TRBV2 with TRBJ1-2, with TRBD1 matching over 7 bases. V dropped 5 bases and J dropped 4; count of bases not matched to a gene: 4. The CDR3 contains 13 residues. Looked up from germline, CDR1 is SNHLY and CDR2 is FYNNEI. This CDR3 is CASSFGQVYGYTF. The CDR3 DNA sequence: TGTGCCAGCAGTTTCGGACAGGTCTATGGCTACACCTTC.

This chain joins TRBV4-2 and TRBJ1-3; a weak D match, TRBD1 (6 bases). The V gene's germline CDR1 is LGHNA and CDR2 YNFKEQ. The CDR3 covers 16 residues. Between the trimmed V and J ends, which lost 0 bases and 5 bases, there was a span of 14 bases. The CDR3 nucleotides read TGTGCCAGCAGCCAAGATTGGGGGCAGGCCCGAAACACCATATATTTT. Translated: CASSQDWGQARNTIYF.

The chain couples TRBV7-9 to TRBJ2-3; TRBD2 agrees at 12 bases. Germline V CDR1 and CDR2: SEHNR, FQNEAQ (reference sequence). The CDR3 sequence is 17 residues long. After removal of 4 bases from V and 4 bases from J, the junction contained 9 bases not matched to a gene. The CDR3 DNA reads as TGTGCCAGCAGCTGGACGACTAGCGGGAGTCTCCCAGATACGCAGTATTTT. Residues: CASSWTTSGSLPDTQYF.

This sequence joins TRBV30 and TRBJ1-3; 8 bases map to TRBD1. This CDR3 is 16 amino acids long. Germline trimming cut 0 bases from V and 4 bases from J; bases unmatched to any gene: 8. The germline CDR1 and CDR2 sequences are GTSNPN and SVGIG (reference sequence). In DNA form, the CDR3 reads TGTGCCTGGAGTGTGAACGTGGGACAGGTGGGAAACACCATATATTTT. Its protein product is CAWSVNVGQVGNTIYF.

This clone was seen a handful of times. The rearrangement joins TRBV28 to TRBJ1-2; D possibly corresponds to TRBD1 (5 bases). The ends were cut back, 7 bases at V and 7 bases at J, with 16 bases in the middle. This CDR3 is 13 amino acids long. Germline V CDR1 and CDR2: MDHEN, SYDVKM. The CDR3: CASTLGHETGYTF. The CDR3 DNA follows: TGTGCCAGCACCTTAGGACACGAAACTGGCTACACCTTC.

This clone showed up just a few times. The rearrangement uses TRBV4-2 and TRBJ2-1; 9 bases match TRBD2. The CDR3 consists of 16 residues. CDR1 and CDR2 from the germline V gene are LGHNA and YNFKEQ. The junction had 10 bases not matched to a gene; V was cut back by 4 bases and J by 6 bases. This chain's CDR3 is CASSRALAGEGNEQFF. CDR3 nucleotides: TGTGCCAGCAGCCGAGCCTTAGCGGGAGAAGGCAATGAGCAGTTCTTC.

This clone occurred a few times. The rearrangement uses TRBV25-1 and TRBJ2-3; D ambiguous. The germline V gene encodes CDR1 MGHDK and CDR2 SYGVNS. This CDR3 spans 14 amino acids. Trimming shortened V by 3 bases and J by 5 bases, and 12 bases separated the two germline ends. CDR3 in amino acids: CASSDRHSRDTQYF. In nucleotides, the CDR3 is TGTGCCAGCAGTGATAGACATTCAAGAGATACGCAGTATTTT.

V usage is TRBV10-3 and J usage is TRBJ1-5; D gene unclear. The CDR3 runs to 11 residues. The germline CDR1 and CDR2 sequences are ENHRY and SYGVKD. Trimming stripped 11 bases from V and 5 bases from J, with 10 bases between. The CDR3 reads CAVRLYQPQHF. CDR3 DNA: TGTGCCGTGAGGTTATATCAGCCCCAGCATTTT.

For this clone: The same CDR3 also results from other DNA sequences found in this sample. This chain connects TRBV9 to TRBJ2-1; D not resolved. The germline V and J ends were trimmed by 0 bases and 1 base, with 5 bases remaining between them. Germline CDR1 is SGDLS and CDR2 is YYNGEE. The CDR3 is made up of 14 amino acids. The CDR3 is CASSVGSSYNEQFF. The DNA of the CDR3 is TGTGCCAGCAGCGTAGGCAGTTCCTACAATGAGCAGTTCTTC.

The DNA of the CDR3 is TGTGCCTGGGGACTAGCGGGGGGCGGCACCGGGGAGCTGTTTTTT. Encoded protein: CAWGLAGGGTGELFF. The rearrangement joins TRBV30 to TRBJ2-2; 14 bases are shared with TRBD2. This CDR3 is 15 amino acids long. Losses at the gene ends were 5 bases for V and 4 bases for J; bases not matched to a gene: 3. Per germline, CDR1 GTSNPN and CDR2 SVGIG (reference sequence).

The chain joins TRBV6-5 to TRBJ1-2; D is ambiguous. The CDR3 is 12 residues long. The V end was cut by 6 bases, the J end by 4 bases, with 9 bases between. CDR1 MNHEY and CDR2 SVGAGI come from the germline V gene. The CDR3 DNA follows: TGTGCCAGCAGCTCTTACTCCTATGGCTACACCTTC. Protein: CASSSYSYGYTF.

This clone was seen a handful of times. V and J are TRBV30 and TRBJ2-5; TRBD2 might be the D (6 bases). TRBJ2-7 matches the DNA end more closely, so the J call is doubtful. Germline V gene lookup returns CDR1 GTSNPN and CDR2 SVGIG (reference sequence). The CDR3 is 14 amino acids. The CDR3 spells CAWSHGSPRYEQYF. In DNA form, the CDR3 reads TGTGCCTGGAGTCACGGGAGTCCGAGGTACGAGCAGTACTTC.

A few counts support this clone. The chain carries TRBV11-2 and TRBJ1-2; 8 bases are shared with TRBD1. J lost 3 bases, V lost 5 bases, and 5 bases had no gene match. Looked up from germline, CDR1 is SGHAT and CDR2 is FQNNGV. The CDR3 contains 14 residues. This chain's CDR3 is CASSRQGKDYGYTF. DNA for the CDR3: TGTGCCAGCAGCCGACAGGGGAAGGACTATGGCTACACCTTC.

The V call is TRBV25-1, the J call TRBJ1-1; D is unclear. The V gene lost 7 bases and the J gene lost 5 bases, with 17 bases spanning the gap. CDR3 length equals 14 residues. Germline-derived CDR1 and CDR2 are MGHDK and SYGVNS. CDR3 sequence: CASNLEGSETEAFF. CDR3 coding DNA: TGTGCCAGCAACCTGGAGGGCTCGGAGACTGAAGCTTTCTTT.

This clone was recorded a few times. V and J are TRBV5-1 and TRBJ2-2; tentative D call: TRBD2 (5 bases). CDR1 and CDR2 (germline): SGHRS, YFSETQ. This CDR3 comprises 16 residues. V gave up 0 bases and J gave up 3 bases, with 12 bases separating them. CDR3 DNA sequence: TGCGCCAGCAGCTTGGAGGCGGGTATTTACACCGGGGAGCTGTTTTTT. Its protein product is CASSLEAGIYTGELFF.

This clone was seen only a few times. The rearrangement joins TRBV18 to TRBJ2-7; TRBD1 matches at 9 bases. V was pared by 3 bases and J by 3 bases, with 3 bases of the junction left unmatched. The CDR3 extends over 14 amino acids. The V gene's germline CDR1 is KGHSH and CDR2 LQKENI. CDR3 in amino acids: CASSPGTGSYEQYF. In nucleotides, the CDR3 is TGTGCCAGCTCACCGGGGACAGGGAGCTACGAGCAGTACTTC.

This sequence joins TRBV6-1 and TRBJ1-1, with D possibly TRBD1 on 6 matching bases. CDR1 is MNHNS, CDR2 SASEGT, per germline. This CDR3 comprises 14 residues. V lost 5 bases and J 0 bases, leaving 10 bases between the germline ends. The CDR3 spells CASSTGQMNTEAFF. The DNA for the CDR3 is TGTGCCAGCAGTACGGGACAAATGAACACTGAAGCTTTCTTT.